The rows below give T cell receptor beta chains drawn from one sample of a study of T-cell memory formation after mild COVID-19. MiXCR, applied by TCRdb to the 5' RACE reads, yields one record per CDR3 protein. The sample includes 250,000 to 300,000 distinct CDR3 sequences, around 15% seen only once; the top ten take roughly 25%. The sample was PBMCs or a T cell subset sorted from them (not recorded which). The receptors stem from a man aged 18 to 30 who had mild COVID-19 (a few samples of this study predate the infection). Cell type and time point are not known. The CDR3 runs from the conserved cysteine through the conserved F or W. Fields, in order: clone size, J gene, D gene, V gene, CDR3 DNA, CDR3 protein. D genes are given only for firm matches. Clone sizes are given selectively: once, few, many, or a class where the clone is expanded.

clone size: -
J gene: TRBJ2-1
D gene: TRBD2
V gene: TRBV7-9
CDR3 DNA: TGTGCCAGCAGCCTGGGACTACCGGAGGATGAGCAGTTCTTC
CDR3 protein: CASSLGLPEDEQFF

clone size: -
J gene: TRBJ2-1
D gene: -
V gene: TRBV27
CDR3 DNA: TGTGCCAGCAGTCCTCTCCTACGGGTGCCTGGCAATGAGCAGTTCTTC
CDR3 protein: CASSPLLRVPGNEQFF

clone size: few
J gene: TRBJ1-1
D gene: -
V gene: TRBV4-1
CDR3 DNA: TGCGCCAGCAGCCGCCAGGTGAACACTGAAGCTTTCTTT
CDR3 protein: CASSRQVNTEAFF

clone size: -
J gene: TRBJ2-3
D gene: -
V gene: TRBV10-3
CDR3 DNA: TGTGCCATCAGTGAGGGCAACACAGATACGCAGTATTTT
CDR3 protein: CAISEGNTDTQYF

clone size: few
J gene: TRBJ2-1
D gene: -
V gene: TRBV18
CDR3 DNA: TGTGCCAGCTCACCCGGACGGAGCTCCTACAATGAGCAGTTCTTC
CDR3 protein: CASSPGRSSYNEQFF

clone size: many
J gene: TRBJ2-5
D gene: TRBD1
V gene: TRBV14
CDR3 DNA: TGTGCCAGCAGCCAAGGGGGACAGCAAGAGACCCAGTACTTC
CDR3 protein: CASSQGGQQETQYF

clone size: -
J gene: TRBJ2-1
D gene: TRBD2
V gene: TRBV15
CDR3 DNA: TGTGCCACCAGCGGGAGCGGGGGTAAAAGGTTCTTC
CDR3 protein: CATSGSGGKRFF

clone size: few
J gene: TRBJ2-7
D gene: -
V gene: TRBV7-9
CDR3 DNA: TGTGCCAGCAGCCTCGGACGGGGGGAGCAGTACTTC
CDR3 protein: CASSLGRGEQYF

clone size: -
J gene: TRBJ1-3
D gene: TRBD1
V gene: TRBV7-6
CDR3 DNA: TGTGCCAGCAGCCGAGCGACAGGGCCGGGAAACACCATATATTTT
CDR3 protein: CASSRATGPGNTIYF

clone size: few
J gene: TRBJ2-1
D gene: TRBD2
V gene: TRBV5-1
CDR3 DNA: TGCGCCAGCAGCCCCCGACTAGCGGTCCACAATGAGCAGTTCTTC
CDR3 protein: CASSPRLAVHNEQFF

clone size: -
J gene: TRBJ1-6
D gene: TRBD1
V gene: TRBV5-1
CDR3 DNA: TGCGCCAGCAGCTCACAGGGGTGGAATTCACCCCTCCACTTT
CDR3 protein: CASSSQGWNSPLHF

clone size: few
J gene: TRBJ1-1
D gene: -
V gene: TRBV4-2
CDR3 DNA: TGTGCCAGCAGCCAAAACGGGGGATCGGGAGCTTTCTTT
CDR3 protein: CASSQNGGSGAFF

clone size: -
J gene: TRBJ2-5
D gene: -
V gene: TRBV5-1
CDR3 DNA: TGCGCCAGCAGCCCGGCGGTGACCTGGGGGGAGACCCAGTACTTC
CDR3 protein: CASSPAVTWGETQYF

clone size: few
J gene: TRBJ2-3
D gene: -
V gene: TRBV9
CDR3 DNA: TGTGCCAGCAGCTCAACCGGGACTCCTATGGATACGCAGTATTTT
CDR3 protein: CASSSTGTPMDTQYF

clone size: -
J gene: TRBJ1-1
D gene: TRBD1
V gene: TRBV6-2/TRBV6-3
CDR3 DNA: TGTGCCAGCAGTTACTCCCGGACAGGGGGCGATGAGGGAGCTTTCTTT
CDR3 protein: CASSYSRTGGDEGAFF

clone size: few
J gene: TRBJ1-1
D gene: TRBD1
V gene: TRBV3-1
CDR3 DNA: TGTGCCAGCAGCCAAGCAACAGGGGGCCAACCGATGAACACTGAAGCTTTCTTT
CDR3 protein: CASSQATGGQPMNTEAFF

clone size: -
J gene: TRBJ1-1
D gene: -
V gene: TRBV5-1
CDR3 DNA: TGCGCCAGCAGCTTGGAGCAGGACACTGAAGCTTTCTTT
CDR3 protein: CASSLEQDTEAFF

clone size: few
J gene: TRBJ1-1
D gene: -
V gene: TRBV9
CDR3 DNA: TGTGCCAGCACTCGTAGAGCAGCTTTTGACACTGAAGCTTTCTTT
CDR3 protein: CASTRRAAFDTEAFF

clone size: few
J gene: TRBJ1-4
D gene: -
V gene: TRBV30
CDR3 DNA: TGTGCCGGATCATATGCAACTAATGAAAAACTGTTTTTT
CDR3 protein: CAGSYATNEKLFF

clone size: many
J gene: TRBJ1-6
D gene: -
V gene: TRBV3-1
CDR3 DNA: TGTGCCAGCAGTCCACCAGCGGGGACGAATTCACCCCTCCACTTT
CDR3 protein: CASSPPAGTNSPLHF

clone size: many
J gene: TRBJ2-4
D gene: -
V gene: TRBV20-1
CDR3 DNA: TGCAGTGCTAGTGGGTGGGAAGACATTCAGTACTTC
CDR3 protein: CSASGWEDIQYF